These T cell receptor beta chains were read from a single sample in a study of control samples from healthy donors and cancer patients. Here immunoSEQ multiplex PCR was the method, and the copy in TCRdb shows in-frame clones only, minus some. The table shows some 89,000 clones, with more than 70% occurring only once. The sample taken for sequencing was blood. The receptors stem from a woman aged 40 to 50 in good health. The CDR3 runs from the conserved cysteine through the conserved F or W.

j_gene,len,v_gene,CDR3aa
TRBJ1-4,14,TRBV19,CASNDGTANEKLFF
TRBJ1-2,14,TRBV18,CASSRGAANYGYTF
TRBJ2-5,14,TRBV5-1,CASSLGSRQETQYF
TRBJ2-1,15,TRBV4-2,CASSQDRDNYNEQFF
TRBJ1-1,13,TRBV5-1,CASSPGQVLEAFF
TRBJ2-7,15,TRBV3-1/TRBV3-2,CASSQGPSGSYEQYF
TRBJ2-7,15,TRBV7-2,CASSLAPTASYEQYF
TRBJ2-3,15,TRBV2,CASGTSQGGTDTQYF
TRBJ2-3,19,TRBV5-6,CASSIWTSGGALGTDTQYF
TRBJ2-1,16,TRBV24-1,CATSDGTSGGRDEQFF
TRBJ2-3,14,TRBV7-3,CASSLGRSTDTQYF